These T cell receptor beta chains were read from a single sample in a study of blood T cell repertoires in COVID-19. The data were produced by immunoSEQ multiplex PCR, yet TCRdb's version contains in-frame clones alone and is incomplete. This table holds roughly 180,000 clones, about 90% found once. Sequencing was performed on peripheral blood. These receptors all stem from a man between 65 and 85 years old with active or convalescent COVID-19. Both conserved end residues are part of each CDR3. D genes are given only for firm matches. Rows give clone size only sometimes, using once, few, many, or a class for an expanded clone.

>TRBV11-2|TRBJ1-1|TRBD1|few
TGTGCCAGCAGTCCCGACAGGGCCACTGAAGCTTTCTTT
CASSPDRATEAFF
>TRBV7-7|TRBJ2-7|TRBD1|few
TGTGCTAGCAGCTTAGACGGGACAGGGATTTACGAGCAGTACTTC
CASSLDGTGIYEQYF
>TRBV18|TRBJ2-4|.|.
TGTGCCAGCTCACCAGAGGGGGTCAAAAACATTCAGTACTTC
CASSPEGVKNIQYF
>TRBV5-4|TRBJ2-7|TRBD1|.
TGTGCCAGCAGCTTGCAGGGGGCAACCTACGAGCAGTACTTC
CASSLQGATYEQYF
>TRBV21-1|TRBJ2-7|.|.
TGTGCCAGCAGCAAAATGACAGCCTACGAGCAGTACTTC
CASSKMTAYEQYF
>TRBV29-1|TRBJ1-5|.|.
TGCAGCGCACTCGACAGTAGCAATCAGCCCCAGCATTTT
CSALDSSNQPQHF
>TRBV6-2/TRBV6-3|TRBJ1-1|TRBD1|.
TGTGCCAGCAGTGATCGGACAGGGGGCCGGACTGAAGCTTTCTTT
CASSDRTGGRTEAFF
>TRBV7-2|TRBJ1-2|.|.
TGTGCCAGCAGCGCTAGACCGGGACTAGGCTATGGCTACACCTTC
CASSARPGLGYGYTF
>TRBV19|TRBJ2-3|.|.
TGTGCCAGCTCCAAGAGTGGGGGGGCAGGAGATACGCAGTATTTT
CASSKSGGAGDTQYF
>TRBV19|TRBJ1-5|.|.
TGTGCCAGTAGTATAGGGGCGCGGGGCAATCAGCCCCAGCATTTT
CASSIGARGNQPQHF
>TRBV7-2|TRBJ1-1|.|.
TGTGCCAGCAGCCCGGAGTGGGGGGTGAACACTGAAGCTTTCTTT
CASSPEWGVNTEAFF
>TRBV5-1|TRBJ1-1|TRBD1|.
TGCGCCAGCGCCGGTATAGGGGGCGAGAAAGCTTTCTTT
CASAGIGGEKAFF
>TRBV5-1|TRBJ1-2|.|.
TGCGCCAGCAGCCAATCCTCAGGGCTGTCTAACTATGGCTACACCTTC
CASSQSSGLSNYGYTF
>TRBV4-1|TRBJ1-5|.|.
TGCGCCAGCAGCCAAGATCAAAGGAGTTTCAATCAGCCCCAGCATTTT
CASSQDQRSFNQPQHF
>TRBV14|TRBJ2-6|.|.
TGTGCCAGCGTCCTCTCTGGGGCCAACGTCCTGACTTTC
CASVLSGANVLTF
>TRBV10-3|TRBJ2-2|TRBD2|.
TGTGCCATCAGTGAGATTCTAGCGGGAGATTCCACCGGGGAGCTGTTTTTT
CAISEILAGDSTGELFF
>TRBV4-3|TRBJ2-1|TRBD2|.
TGCGCCAGCAGCCGGCAACTAGCGGAGACCTACAATGAGCAGTTCTTC
CASSRQLAETYNEQFF
>TRBV11-2|TRBJ1-6|.|.
TGTGCCAGCAGCCCTGGGACACCTAATTCACCCCTCCACTTT
CASSPGTPNSPLHF
>TRBV4-3|TRBJ1-2|TRBD1|.
TGCGCCAGCAGCCACGCGACGCCAGGACAGGGAAACTATGGCTACACCTTC
CASSHATPGQGNYGYTF
>TRBV3-1/TRBV3-2|TRBJ1-3|.|once
TGTGCCAGCAGCCGAAGCCGAAACACCATATATTTT
CASSRSRNTIYF
>TRBV6-7|TRBJ1-2|TRBD1|.
TGTGCCAGCAGTTACACCGACTACAGGGGGCGTCAGGGCTATGGCTACACCTTC
CASSYTDYRGRQGYGYTF
>TRBV19|TRBJ2-1|.|.
TGTGCCAGTAGTCCCCGTAGGGGTGAGCAGTTCTTC
CASSPRRGEQFF
>TRBV18|TRBJ2-5|TRBD2|.
TGTGCCAGCTCAGTTTATCGGGGGGACCAAGAGACCCAGTACTTC
CASSVYRGDQETQYF
>TRBV7-2|TRBJ1-1|.|.
TGTGCCAGCAGCTTGGACAGGAACACTGAAGCTTTCTTT
CASSLDRNTEAFF
>TRBV18|TRBJ1-2|TRBD1|once
TGTGCCAGCTCACCAGCACAGGGGGCCTACTATGGCTACACCTTC
CASSPAQGAYYGYTF
>TRBV10-3|TRBJ2-2|.|.
TGTGCCATCTGGGCGGGACCCGCCGCCGGGGAGCTGTTTTTT
CAIWAGPAAGELFF
>TRBV19|TRBJ1-2|TRBD1|.
TGTGCCAGTAGTATGGGGACAGCCGTTAACTATGGCTACACCTTC
CASSMGTAVNYGYTF
>TRBV6-2/TRBV6-3|TRBJ1-2|.|.
TGTGCCAGCAGTAATCAAAACAGGGCCTGGTATGGCTACACCTTC
CASSNQNRAWYGYTF
>TRBV18|TRBJ1-1|TRBD1|.
TGTGCCAGCTCACAAGGACAGGGGATGGGCACTGAAGCTTTCTTT
CASSQGQGMGTEAFF
>TRBV7-2|TRBJ1-6|.|few
TGTGCCAGCAGCCGGGGGGGCGCCTATAATTCACCCCTCCACTTT
CASSRGGAYNSPLHF
>TRBV18|TRBJ2-1|TRBD2|.
TGTGCCAGCTCACCATTTGTCCCGGGACTAGCGGGGGAAGACAATGAGCAGTTCTTC
CASSPFVPGLAGEDNEQFF
>TRBV19|TRBJ2-1|TRBD2|.
TGTGCCAGCAGGGGACTAGTCAGTAGTAGTTCTTCAAATGAGCAGTTCTTC
CASRGLVSSSSSNEQFF
>TRBV7-3|TRBJ2-1|.|few
TGTGCCAGCAGCGCCGGAGGGGTGGTCAATGAGCAGTTCTTC
CASSAGGVVNEQFF
>TRBV5-1|TRBJ1-6|.|.
TGCGCCAGCAGCTTGGGAGGCAGCCCCTCCTATAATTCACCCCTCCACTTT
CASSLGGSPSYNSPLHF
>TRBV6-2/TRBV6-3|TRBJ2-2|TRBD1|.
TGTGCCAGCAGTTACTCCCACAGGGGTCCCGGGGAGCTGTTTTTT
CASSYSHRGPGELFF
>TRBV3-1/TRBV3-2|TRBJ1-2|.|.
TGTGCCAGCAGCCAAGATGGTGACAGGTGGCACTATGGCTACACCTTC
CASSQDGDRWHYGYTF
>TRBV11-2|TRBJ1-1|.|.
TGTGCCAGCAGCTCCACTCGGACTGACACTGAAGCTTTCTTT
CASSSTRTDTEAFF
>TRBV19|TRBJ1-5|.|.
TGTGCCAGTAGTTCCCCCACCGGACAGCTATATCAGCCCCAGCATTTT
CASSSPTGQLYQPQHF
>TRBV15|TRBJ2-1|.|.
TGTGCCACCAGCAGGTCCCGGGACAACAATGAGCAGTTCTTC
CATSRSRDNNEQFF
>TRBV5-1|TRBJ1-4|.|.
TGCGCCAGCAGCATACAGGATAATGAAAAACTGTTTTTT
CASSIQDNEKLFF
>TRBV9|TRBJ2-1|TRBD2|once
TGTGCCAGCAGCGTAGGACTAGCGGGGGCCACCTACAATGAGCAGTTCTTC
CASSVGLAGATYNEQFF
>TRBV9|TRBJ1-4|.|.
TGTGCCAGCAGCGCCCACGGGGTCGGTGTTGAAAAACTGTTTTTT
CASSAHGVGVEKLFF
>TRBV6-6|TRBJ1-5|.|.
TGTGCCAGCAGTTACTCGGAGGGGAGCAATCAGCCCCAGCATTTT
CASSYSEGSNQPQHF
>TRBV11-2|TRBJ2-1|TRBD2|few
TGTGCCAGCAGCTTTCTTAGCCTAGCGGGAGACGACAATGAGCAGTTCTTC
CASSFLSLAGDDNEQFF
>TRBV5-1|TRBJ1-1|.|.
TGCGCCAGCAGCCCGGGTGGTAGGGGGATGAACACTGAAGCTTTCTTT
CASSPGGRGMNTEAFF
>TRBV7-9|TRBJ1-2|.|.
TGTGCCAGCAGCTTAACGCCCCGTCGGGACTATGGCTACACCTTC
CASSLTPRRDYGYTF
>TRBV5-1|TRBJ1-2|.|.
TGCGCCAGCAGCTTGCAGGGGAACTATGGCTACACCTTC
CASSLQGNYGYTF
>TRBV5-6|TRBJ1-5|TRBD1|.
TGTGCCAGCAGTTATATGGGACAGGGGAATCAGCCCCAGCATTTT
CASSYMGQGNQPQHF
>TRBV11-3|TRBJ2-5|TRBD1|.
TGTGCCAGCAGCTTAGACCAGGGGGACACAGAGACCCAGTACTTC
CASSLDQGDTETQYF
>TRBV6-6|TRBJ1-6|.|.
TGTGCCAGCAGCCCCCCAAGGGGCTCCTATAATTCACCCCTCCACTTT
CASSPPRGSYNSPLHF
>TRBV11-2|TRBJ1-2|.|.
TGTGCCAGCAGCTTCAGGGGCCGCTACACCTTC
CASSFRGRYTF
>TRBV12-3/TRBV12-4|TRBJ1-1|.|.
TGTGCCAGCAGTTCACGTGGGACAGAAGCTTTCTTT
CASSSRGTEAFF
>TRBV5-1|TRBJ2-5|.|.
TGCGCCAGCAGCCCGGGCGTGACTAGAACAGCAGAGACCCAGTACTTC
CASSPGVTRTAETQYF
>TRBV6-5|TRBJ1-2|TRBD1|few
TGTGCCAGCAGTCAGTGGACAGGGCGGGCCTATGGCTACACCTTC
CASSQWTGRAYGYTF